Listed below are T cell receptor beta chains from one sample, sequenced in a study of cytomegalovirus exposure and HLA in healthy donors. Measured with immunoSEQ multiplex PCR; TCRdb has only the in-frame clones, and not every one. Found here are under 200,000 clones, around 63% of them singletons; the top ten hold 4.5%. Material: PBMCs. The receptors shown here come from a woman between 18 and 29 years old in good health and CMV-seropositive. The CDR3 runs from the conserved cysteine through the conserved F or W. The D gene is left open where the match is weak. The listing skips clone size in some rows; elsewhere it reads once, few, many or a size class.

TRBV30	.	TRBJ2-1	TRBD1	TGTGCCTGGAGCTACTACCTACAGGGGGGCAATGAGCAGTTCTTC	CAWSYYLQGGNEQFF
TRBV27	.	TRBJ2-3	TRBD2	TGTGCCAGCAGTTTATCGTGGACTAGCGGGGCAGATACGCAGTATTTT	CASSLSWTSGADTQYF
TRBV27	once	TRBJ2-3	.	TGTGCCAGCAGTTTAATCGGGGACATCACAGATACGCAGTATTTT	CASSLIGDITDTQYF
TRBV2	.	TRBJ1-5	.	TGTGCCAGCAGAGGGGACAATCAGTCCCAGCATTTT	CASRGDNQSQHF
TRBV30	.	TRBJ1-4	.	TGTGCCTGGAGTTTCATGTCCCATGAAAAACTGTTTTTT	CAWSFMSHEKLFF
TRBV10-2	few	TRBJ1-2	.	TGCGCCAGCAGTGAGTATGGGCCCAACTATGGCTACACCTTC	CASSEYGPNYGYTF
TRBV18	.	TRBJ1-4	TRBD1	TGTGCCAGCTCACCCTTCGACAGGGTCGACGAAAAACTGTTTTTT	CASSPFDRVDEKLFF
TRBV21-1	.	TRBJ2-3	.	TGTGCCAGCAGCACTCGGACAGGGAGGGGCACAGATACGCAGTATTTT	CASSTRTGRGTDTQYF
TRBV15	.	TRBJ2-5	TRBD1	TGTGCCACCAGCAGTCCCCCGGGACAGGGATCTTTCTTGGCCCAAGAGACCCAGTACTTC	CATSSPPGQGSFLAQETQYF
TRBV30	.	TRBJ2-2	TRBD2	TGTGCCTGGAGACTAGCGGGAGGGTCTGGGGAGCTGTTTTTT	CAWRLAGGSGELFF
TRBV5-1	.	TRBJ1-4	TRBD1	TGCGCCAGCAGCTGGGGGACAGGGGCAAATGAAAAACTGTTTTTT	CASSWGTGANEKLFF
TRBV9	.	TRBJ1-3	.	TGTGCCAGCAGCGACAGGGTAGTGGCAGGAAACACCATATATTTT	CASSDRVVAGNTIYF
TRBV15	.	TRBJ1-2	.	TGTGCCACCAGCAGAGATTCGCCGAAGACACCGTATGGCTACACCTTC	CATSRDSPKTPYGYTF
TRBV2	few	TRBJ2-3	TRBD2	TGTGCCAGCAAGGCGCTAGCGGGGGACACAGATACGCAGTATTTT	CASKALAGDTDTQYF
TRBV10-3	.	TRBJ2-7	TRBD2	TGTGCCATCAGCGGGGGACTAGCCAATGTTTTCTACGAGCAGTACTTC	CAISGGLANVFYEQYF
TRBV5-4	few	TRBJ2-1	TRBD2	TGTGCCAGCAGCTTGGAAGACCTAGCGGGGGGTATAGATGAGCAGTTCTTC	CASSLEDLAGGIDEQFF
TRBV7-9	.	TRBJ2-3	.	TGTGCCAGCCGACCGGGGGGCACAGATACGCAGTATTTT	CASRPGGTDTQYF
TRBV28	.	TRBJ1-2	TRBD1	TGTGCCAGCAGGGGTGGACAGGGGGGGCGGGGCTACACCTTC	CASRGGQGGRGYTF
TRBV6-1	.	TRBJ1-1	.	TGTGCCAGCGGACACACTAACACTGAAGCTTTCTTT	CASGHTNTEAFF
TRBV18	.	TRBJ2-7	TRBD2	TGTGCCAGCTCACCAGCGGGAGGGCCCTACGAGCAGTACTTC	CASSPAGGPYEQYF
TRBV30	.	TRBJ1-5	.	TGTGCCTGGAGTGAACAGGACAATCAGCCCCAGCATTTT	CAWSEQDNQPQHF
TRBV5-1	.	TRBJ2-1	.	TGCGCCAGCAGCTTGGGTCTACTCCCCGATGAGCAGTTCTTC	CASSLGLLPDEQFF
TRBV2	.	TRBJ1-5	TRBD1	TGTGCCAGCAGTCGTCGGACAGGGGGCTATGAGCCCCAGCATTTT	CASSRRTGGYEPQHF
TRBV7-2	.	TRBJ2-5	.	TGTGCCAGCAGCTTAGTACAGGACGGCGAGACCCAGTACTTC	CASSLVQDGETQYF
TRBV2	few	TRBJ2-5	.	TGTGCCAGCAGTGGGTCGCCCTGGCGCGGGGAGACCCAGTACTTC	CASSGSPWRGETQYF
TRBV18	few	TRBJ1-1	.	TGTGCCAGCTCACCCCCTATTTTAGGCTACAGGGTCGAGGCTTTCTTT	CASSPPILGYRVEAFF
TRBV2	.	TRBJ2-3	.	TGTGCCACCTTACTAAGCACAGATACGCAGTATTTT	CATLLSTDTQYF
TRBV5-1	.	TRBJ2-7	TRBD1	TGCGCCAGCAGCTTGGCCTTTCGGACAGGGTTCTACGAGCAGTACTTC	CASSLAFRTGFYEQYF
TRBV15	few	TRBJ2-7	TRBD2	TGTGCCACCAGCAGCCGAGGACTAGTTGACTACGAGCAGTACTTC	CATSSRGLVDYEQYF
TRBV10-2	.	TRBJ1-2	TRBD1	TGCGTCAGCGCCCTCGGGACAGCGCGTGGCTACACCTTC	CVSALGTARGYTF
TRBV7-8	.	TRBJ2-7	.	TGTGCCAGCAGCTTACGGAAGGACCACTTAGGGGACGAGCAGTACTTC	CASSLRKDHLGDEQYF
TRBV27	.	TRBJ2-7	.	TGTGCCAGCAGTTTACGCAGAACCTACGAGCAGTACTTC	CASSLRRTYEQYF
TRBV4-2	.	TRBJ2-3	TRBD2	TGTGCCAGCAGCCAAGAAATGTGGACTAGCGGGGGGGGAGATACGCAGTATTTT	CASSQEMWTSGGGDTQYF
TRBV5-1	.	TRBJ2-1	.	TGCGCCAGCAGCTTGGTCCGGGGGGCCCCCAATGAGCAGTTCTTC	CASSLVRGAPNEQFF
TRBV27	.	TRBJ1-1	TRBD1	TGTGCCAGCAGTTTATCGATACAGGGGGCATTTTTGGACACTGAAGCTTTCTTT	CASSLSIQGAFLDTEAFF
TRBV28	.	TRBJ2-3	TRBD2	TGTGCCACCCAAAGCGGGAGGGATAGCACAGATACGCAGTATTTT	CATQSGRDSTDTQYF
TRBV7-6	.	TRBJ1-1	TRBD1	TGTGCCAGCAGCTTAGGACAGGGGGACACTGAAGCTTTCTTT	CASSLGQGDTEAFF
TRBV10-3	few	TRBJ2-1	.	TGTGCCATCAGTGAAACATTGGGGGGTAATGAGCAGTTCTTC	CAISETLGGNEQFF
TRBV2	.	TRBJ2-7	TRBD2	TGTGCCAGCAGTATTGGCCTATTAAGCGGGAGCAACGAGCAGTACTTC	CASSIGLLSGSNEQYF
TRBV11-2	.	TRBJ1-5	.	TGTGCCAGCAGTCCACAGGGTAATCAGCCCCAGCATTTT	CASSPQGNQPQHF
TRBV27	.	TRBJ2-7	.	TGTGCCAGCAGGGATGGGGGCGCCGAGCAGTACTTC	CASRDGGAEQYF
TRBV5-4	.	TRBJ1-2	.	TGTGCCAGCAGCTTGCTGGCAGGGAATGGCTACACCTTC	CASSLLAGNGYTF
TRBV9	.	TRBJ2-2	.	TGTGCCAGCAGCTTACGACCAGCAGGTCACGGGGAGCTGTTTTTT	CASSLRPAGHGELFF
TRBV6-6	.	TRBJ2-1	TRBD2	TGTGCCAGCAGCCAGGGACTAGCGGGAGGGTACAATGAGCAGTTCTTC	CASSQGLAGGYNEQFF
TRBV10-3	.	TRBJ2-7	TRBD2	TGTGCCATCAGCATATCCAATAGCGGGAGGATCTCCTACGAGCAGTACTTC	CAISISNSGRISYEQYF
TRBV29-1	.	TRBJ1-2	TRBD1	TGCAGCGCAAGGACAGGAGCTAACTATGGCTACACCTTC	CSARTGANYGYTF
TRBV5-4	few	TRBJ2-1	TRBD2	TGTGCCAGCAGCTTGAGACTAGCGGGGACTGAGCAGTTCTTC	CASSLRLAGTEQFF
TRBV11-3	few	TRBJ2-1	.	TGTGCCAGCAGCTTGAGAGGGGGATACAATGAGCAGTTCTTC	CASSLRGGYNEQFF
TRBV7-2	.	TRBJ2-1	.	TGTGCCAGCAGCCAGGGGCGGGAGTTAGACAATGAGCAGTTCTTC	CASSQGRELDNEQFF
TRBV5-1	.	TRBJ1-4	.	TGCGCCAGCAGCTTGCGAGGAGAGGCCGAGAAACTGTTTTTT	CASSLRGEAEKLFF